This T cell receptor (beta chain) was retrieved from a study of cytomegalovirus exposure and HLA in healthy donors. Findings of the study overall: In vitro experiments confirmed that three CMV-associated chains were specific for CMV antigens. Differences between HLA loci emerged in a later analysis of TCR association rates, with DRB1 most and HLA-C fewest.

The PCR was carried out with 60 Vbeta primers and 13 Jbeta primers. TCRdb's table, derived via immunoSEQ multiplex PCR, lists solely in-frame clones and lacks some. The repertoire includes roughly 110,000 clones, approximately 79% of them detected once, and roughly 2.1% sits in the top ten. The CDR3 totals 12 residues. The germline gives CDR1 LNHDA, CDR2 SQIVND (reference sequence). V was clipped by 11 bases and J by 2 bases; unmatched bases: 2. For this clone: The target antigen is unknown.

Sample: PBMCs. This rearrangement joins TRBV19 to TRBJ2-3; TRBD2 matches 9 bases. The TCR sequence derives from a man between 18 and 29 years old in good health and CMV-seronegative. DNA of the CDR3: TGTGCCGCGGGGGGGTTCACAGATACGCAGTATTTT. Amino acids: CAAGGFTDTQYF.